Listed here are 26 T cell receptor beta chains from one sample, sequenced in a study of regulatory T cells in long-lasting Graves disease. The time point here: newly diagnosed GD, antithyroid drugs for less than 3 months. PBMC-derived RNA was used for the TCR library. Library construction for TCR beta used iRepertoire HTBI primers and Arm-PCR of CDR3 regions. TCRdb independently ran MiXCR on the multiplex PCR reads; one entry per CDR3 protein. The table lists 550,000 to 700,000 distinct CDR3 sequences, about 16% of them singletons. The sample also formed part of further work on T cells in Graves' hyperthyroidism and ophthalmopathy.

The starting material was peripheral blood mononuclear cells (PBMCs), obtained at new diagnosis, from a patient treated with antithyroid drugs. Receptors were obtained from a man younger than 35 with Graves disease.

The CDR3 region is CASSHRGQGGYTF. In DNA form, the CDR3 reads TGTGCCAGCAGCCATCGTGGGCAGGGTGGCTACACCTTC. The J gene is TRBJ1-2, the V gene TRBV3-1, with TRBD1 as a possible D gene (5 bases). Trimming left V 3 bases short and J 7 bases short, with 12 bases between. The CDR3 contains 13 residues. The V gene's germline CDR1 is LGHDT and CDR2 YNNKEL (reference sequence).

The CDR3 region has the DNA TGTGCCAGCAGTGAAGCTATGCTGGCCACCTACGAGCAGTACTTC. It translates to CASSEAMLATYEQYF. This chain connects TRBV6-4 to TRBJ2-7; D unclear. This CDR3 is built from 15 residues. Between the trimmed V and J ends, which lost 3 bases and 2 bases, there was a span of 14 bases. The germline V gene has CDR1 MRHNA and CDR2 SNTAGT.

This clonotype showed up just a few times. V and J are TRBV27 and TRBJ2-2; TRBD2 aligns across 7 bases. Germline V CDR1 and CDR2: MNHEY, SMNVEV (reference sequence). V shed 5 bases and J 6 bases; nucleotides not matched to a gene: 6. The CDR3 is 14 amino acids. In DNA form, the CDR3 reads TGTGCCAGCAGTCACGGGGGGTATTCCGGGGAGCTGTTTTTT. It yields the protein CASSHGGYSGELFF.

This clonotype was seen many times. This chain joins TRBV6-1 and TRBJ2-7; 9 bases line up with TRBD2. The CDR3 extends over 14 amino acids. Trimming removed 5 bases from V and 7 bases from J; junction bases left unmatched: 9. Germline CDR1 is MNHNS and CDR2 is SASEGT. In DNA form, the CDR3 reads TGTGCCAGCAGTCCCATAGGACTAGCGCGGGAGCAGTACTTC. It encodes CASSPIGLAREQYF.

This clonotype was recorded at least ten times. This chain links TRBV12-3 or TRBV12-4 with TRBJ2-3; no firm D call. Trimming took 8 bases from V and 0 from J, leaving 12 bases between them. CDR3 size: 14 residues. CDR3 in DNA: TGTGCCAGCGGCCCAGGCACTAGCACAGATACGCAGTATTTT. Translating it yields CASGPGTSTDTQYF.

The genes are TRBV5-5 and TRBJ1-5, with 11 bases aligning to TRBD1. Germline lookup yields CDR1 SGHKS and CDR2 YYEKEE (reference sequence). The CDR3 runs 15 residues. The ends lost 5 bases at V and 5 bases at J; junction bases unmatched: 6. The CDR3 nucleotides read TGTGCCAGCAGAACCGGGACAGGGGGACATCAGCCCCAGCATTTT. Translated, it gives CASRTGTGGHQPQHF.

This clonotype was found a few times. The rearrangement joins TRBV6-2 or TRBV6-3 to TRBJ1-2; D possibly corresponds to TRBD1 (5 bases). The germline V and J ends were trimmed by 5 bases and 1 base, with 8 bases remaining between them. The germline gives CDR1 MNHEY, CDR2 SVGEGT. The CDR3 is 13 residues long. CDR3 in amino acids: CASSDSVNYGYTF. The CDR3 DNA reads as TGTGCCAGCAGTGACAGTGTTAACTATGGCTACACCTTC.

This clonotype occurred many times. The V call is TRBV20-1, the J call TRBJ1-1; D call uncertain. The CDR3 extends over 14 amino acids. Germline V lookup: CDR1 DFQATT, CDR2 SNEGSKA (reference sequence). Trimming took off 3 bases at V and 3 bases at J, with 14 bases between the two ends. The CDR3 nucleotides are TGCAGTGCTAGGGCGGGGTCCGCGGACACTGAAGCTTTCTTT. As protein: CSARAGSADTEAFF.

This clonotype has just a few counts. The chain uses TRBV10-3 and TRBJ1-5, with TRBD1 matching 10 bases. With 6 bases clipped from V and 7 bases from J, the junction kept 9 bases outside the gene matches. The germline CDR1 and CDR2 sequences are ENHRY and SYGVKD. This CDR3 comprises 15 residues. CDR3: CAIREGQGLHQPQHF. The CDR3 nucleotides read TGTGCCATCAGGGAGGGACAGGGGCTTCACCAGCCCCAGCATTTT.

The chain has TRBV5-1 and TRBJ2-3; 13 bases match TRBD2. There are 16 residues in the CDR3. Trimming took 4 bases from V and 1 from J; bases not matched to a gene: 3. Germline CDR1 reads SGHRS; CDR2 reads YFSETQ. The CDR3 region has the DNA TGCGCCAGCAGCCGGGGGACTAGCGGGGGCACAGATACGCAGTATTTT. This gives the protein CASSRGTSGGTDTQYF.

This clonotype has just one count. J is TRBJ2-1 and V is TRBV20-1; 8 bases map to TRBD2. Unmatched junction bases numbered 6, after V lost 5 bases and J lost 3 bases. The CDR3 sequence is 14 residues long. Germline V gene data show CDR1 as DFQATT and CDR2 as SNEGSKA (reference sequence). CDR3: CSAPGGLDYNEQFF. CDR3 bases: TGCAGTGCTCCCGGGGGACTAGACTACAATGAGCAGTTCTTC.

The rearrangement joins TRBV20-1 to TRBJ1-4, with 7 bases identical to TRBD1. The germline V gene has CDR1 DFQATT and CDR2 SNEGSKA (reference sequence). The CDR3 loop spans 12 amino acids. The CDR3 DNA follows: TGCAGCACGCGACAGGGAGTAGAAAAACTGTTTTTT. Translating gives CSTRQGVEKLFF.

This clonotype was found a few times. The chain employs TRBV20-1 and TRBJ2-1, with a possible D match to TRBD2 (6 bases). The V end lost 1 base, the J end lost 0 bases, and 19 bases lay between the germline ends. Germline V gives CDR1 DFQATT, CDR2 SNEGSKA (reference sequence). There are 18 residues in the CDR3. The CDR3 region is CSARASVGGVPSYNEQFF. Written as DNA, the CDR3 is TGCAGTGCTAGAGCCTCAGTGGGGGGAGTCCCCTCCTACAATGAGCAGTTCTTC.

This clonotype was detected ten times or more. The DNA of the CDR3 is TGCAGTGCCCGACTAGTAGAGACCCAGTACTTC. It codes for CSARLVETQYF. The chain recombines TRBV20-1 with TRBJ2-5; D possibly corresponds to TRBD2 (6 bases). Trimming removed 6 bases from V and 4 bases from J, with 9 bases in between. This CDR3 region has 11 residues. CDR1 and CDR2 (germline): DFQATT, SNEGSKA (reference sequence).

This clonotype was detected a few times. The rearrangement links TRBV3-1 to TRBJ2-1; 9 positions match TRBD2. The V gene's germline CDR1 is LGHDT and CDR2 YNNKEL (reference sequence). The CDR3 extends over 17 amino acids. The J segment lost 1 base and the V segment lost 4 bases, leaving 8 bases of the junction unmatched. CDR3 amino acids: CASSPIAGVGSYNEQFF. The CDR3 coding sequence is TGTGCCAGCAGCCCCATAGCGGGAGTAGGGTCCTACAATGAGCAGTTCTTC.

This clonotype appeared many times. V gene TRBV10-3 combines with J gene TRBJ2-5; D not certain. This CDR3 is 11 amino acids long. Looked up from germline, CDR1 is ENHRY and CDR2 is SYGVKD. The germline V and J ends were trimmed by 3 bases and 4 bases, with 3 bases remaining between them. CDR3 residues: CAISEGETQYF. The CDR3 nucleotides are TGTGCCATCAGTGAAGGAGAGACCCAGTACTTC.

The chain carries TRBV5-1 and TRBJ2-2; 7 bases map to TRBD1. There are 15 residues in the CDR3. V gave up 2 bases and J gave up 5 bases; unmatched junction bases: 6. Germline CDR1 reads SGHRS; CDR2 reads YFSETQ. CDR3 DNA sequence: TGCGCCAGCAGCTTCACAGGGGCCCAAACCGGGGAGCTGTTTTTT. The encoded protein is CASSFTGAQTGELFF.

At least ten counts were recorded for this clonotype. The rearrangement links TRBV5-1 to TRBJ2-7, with TRBD1 identical over 7 bases. This CDR3 contains 14 residues. CDR1 is SGHRS and CDR2 is YFSETQ in the germline V gene. V was clipped by 4 bases and J by 5 bases; unmatched bases: 9. This chain's CDR3 is CASSDPSQGNEQYF. The CDR3 DNA reads TGCGCCAGCAGCGACCCGTCACAGGGGAACGAGCAGTACTTC.

This clonotype was found a few times. This chain connects TRBV29-1 to TRBJ1-1; D not resolved. V gave up 5 bases and J gave up 6 bases, with 13 bases separating them. This CDR3 contains 12 residues. CDR1 and CDR2 from the germline V gene are SQVTM and ANQGSEA. The CDR3 DNA is TGCAGCGTTTTTTCCCCCTCGTCTGAAGCTTTCTTT. It translates to CSVFSPSSEAFF.

At least ten counts were recorded for this clonotype. V and J are TRBV28 and TRBJ2-7; D is possibly TRBD1 (6 bases). The CDR3 sequence is 14 residues long. V was shortened by 2 bases and J by 2 bases, with 10 bases between the two germline ends. The germline CDR1 and CDR2 sequences are MDHEN and SYDVKM. CDR3 in DNA: TGTGCCAGCAGTTTAAGGGGGACGACCTACGAGCAGTACTTC. It encodes CASSLRGTTYEQYF.

This clonotype occurred many times. The rearrangement uses TRBV20-1 and TRBJ2-5, with D maybe TRBD2 (5 bases). V dropped 0 bases and J dropped 9 bases, with 17 bases sitting between them. In germline, CDR1 is DFQATT, CDR2 SNEGSKA (reference sequence). This CDR3 contains 14 residues. The CDR3 nucleotides read TGCAGTGCTAGAGATAGTTTGGCTCCGGGGTCCCAGTACTTC. It encodes CSARDSLAPGSQYF.

In this sample, this clonotype turned up many times. DNA for the CDR3: TGTGCTAGTGGTTTGGTAAACTCGAATACCCAGTTCTTC. Protein: CASGLVNSNTQFF. V gene TRBV12-5 combines with J gene TRBJ2-1; no clear D gene. Germline V lookup: CDR1 LGHNT, CDR2 FRNRAP. The CDR3 is 13 amino acids. V lost 0 bases and J lost 13, with 13 bases in between.

In this sample, this clonotype turned up many times. The chain links TRBV6-1 to TRBJ1-1; D is possibly TRBD1 (6 bases). The CDR3 runs 16 residues. V lost 5 bases to trimming and J lost 2 bases, with 18 bases between them. CDR1 is MNHNS, CDR2 SASEGT, per germline. This CDR3 reads CASSPVRATGNTEAFF. The CDR3 DNA reads TGTGCCAGCAGTCCGGTACGGGCGACAGGCAACACTGAAGCTTTCTTT.

This clonotype was found many times. The chain carries TRBV20-1 and TRBJ2-3; D perhaps matches TRBD2 (6 bases). The germline CDR1 and CDR2 sequences are DFQATT and SNEGSKA (reference sequence). Between the trimmed V and J ends, which lost 5 bases and 2 bases, there was a span of 11 bases. The CDR3 spans 13 residues. The CDR3 spells CSARDSATDTQYF. DNA of the CDR3: TGCAGTGCTCGGGACTCCGCCACAGATACGCAGTATTTT.

The chain is built from TRBV10-3 and TRBJ2-3; D is perhaps TRBD1 (5 bases). The CDR3 is 14 residues long. Germline V gene data show CDR1 as ENHRY and CDR2 as SYGVKD. V was pared by 6 bases and J by 5 bases, with 15 bases between. The CDR3 nucleotides read TGTGCCATCAGCGATTCAGGGCAGGTAGATACGCAGTATTTT. This encodes CAISDSGQVDTQYF.

The rearrangement joins TRBV9 to TRBJ2-3, with 12 positions matching TRBD2. Per the germline V gene, CDR1 is SGDLS and CDR2 is YYNGEE. V shed 2 bases and J 0 bases; nucleotides not matched to a gene: 1. The CDR3 sequence is 16 residues long. CDR3 in DNA: TGTGCCAGCAGCGTCACTAGCGGGAGGAGCACAGATACGCAGTATTTT. Its translation is CASSVTSGRSTDTQYF. Full variable domain (rest looked up from reference TRBV9 and TRBJ2-3): DSGVTQTPKHLITATGQRVTLRCSPRSGDLSVYWYQQSLDQGLQFLIQYYNGEERAKGNILERFSAQQFPDLHSELNLSSLELGDSALYFCASSVTSGRSTDTQYFGPGTRLTVL.